This TCR beta chain was sequenced for a study of T cell changes during pregnancy in multiple sclerosis. The data were produced by immunoSEQ multiplex PCR, yet TCRdb's version contains in-frame clones alone and is incomplete. This sample has some 30,000 clones, with 90% found just once. The starting material was CD8+ T cells from peripheral blood mononuclear cells, obtained in the second trimester of pregnancy. This clonotype originated in a female donor with multiple sclerosis, enrolled in a pregnancy study.

This chain's CDR3 is CSFRDNSYEQYF. CDR3 nucleotides: TGCAGCTTCCGGGACAACTCCTACGAGCAGTACTTC. This sequence joins TRBV29-1 and TRBJ2-7; perhaps TRBD1 as D (6 bases). The CDR3 is made up of 12 amino acids. V was pared by 8 bases and J by 0 bases, with 11 bases between. Germline CDR1 is SQVTM and CDR2 is ANQGSEA.